Listed here are 28 T cell receptor beta chains from one sample, sequenced in a study of STAT5B mutations in CD4+ large granular lymphocyte leukemia. The protocol was immunoSEQ multiplex PCR, while the TCRdb copy is restricted to in-frame clones and leaves out a portion. The sample holds 25,000 to 30,000 clones, around four fifths seen once. The sample consisted of CD4+ T cells from blood buffy coats. These receptors were obtained from a human donor in good health.

The J gene is TRBJ2-1, the V gene TRBV5-1; 9 bases align to TRBD1. The V segment lost 2 bases and the J segment 5 bases; nucleotides outside the gene matches: 11. The CDR3 is 17 amino acids. In germline, CDR1 is SGHRS, CDR2 YFSETQ. The CDR3, as DNA: TGCGCCAGCAGCTTACCGACCGGGACAGGGTCTCACAATGAGCAGTTCTTC. It encodes CASSLPTGTGSHNEQFF.

The CDR3: CASSYLGEGGYGYTF. CDR3 nucleotides: TGTGCCAGCAGCTACTTGGGGGAGGGTGGGTATGGCTACACCTTC. The gene calls are TRBV5-4 and TRBJ1-2, with a possible D match to TRBD1 (5 bases). Germline V gives CDR1 SGHNT, CDR2 YYREEE (reference sequence). V lost 3 bases and J 5 bases, leaving 17 bases between the germline ends. The CDR3 has 15 residues.

This chain connects TRBV15 to TRBJ1-2, with D unresolved. Trimming removed 1 base at V and 6 bases at J, with 12 bases between. The CDR3 runs 14 residues. Germline lookup yields CDR1 LNHNV and CDR2 YYDKDF (reference sequence). CDR3 DNA: TGTGCCACCAGCAGAGCCCCAGGCATGGATGGCTACACCTTC. It codes for CATSRAPGMDGYTF.

The DNA of the CDR3 is TGTGCCAGCAGTCTCCGGACCGCCGTCTACGAGCAGTACGTC. Protein sequence: CASSLRTAVYEQYV. The rearrangement links TRBV6-1 to TRBJ2-7; D gene unclear. Germline V gene data show CDR1 as MNHNS and CDR2 as SASEGT. The CDR3 is 14 amino acids. V lost 5 bases and J lost 3, with 14 bases in between.

The chain has TRBV5-1 and TRBJ1-4, with D unclear. Germline loops: CDR1 SGHRS, CDR2 YFSETQ. V gave up 4 bases and J gave up 7 bases, with 23 bases separating them. CDR3 length: 17 residues. CDR3 residues: CASSREFRDGPSEKLFF. CDR3 nucleotide sequence: TGCGCCAGCAGCCGCGAATTCCGTGACGGGCCTAGTGAAAAACTGTTTTTT.

V gene TRBV4-1 combines with J gene TRBJ1-3; D uncertain. CDR1 MGHRA and CDR2 YSYEKL come from the germline V gene. The V and J ends lost 3 bases and 0 bases respectively, with 12 bases between them. The CDR3 has 16 amino acids. CDR3 sequence reads: CASSHVTGSSGNTIYF. CDR3 nucleotide sequence: TGCGCCAGCAGCCATGTGACCGGGAGCTCTGGAAACACCATATATTTT.

The J gene is TRBJ1-1, the V gene TRBV7-9, with 7 bases lining up with TRBD1. The germline V gene has CDR1 SEHNR and CDR2 FQNEAQ (reference sequence). The CDR3 totals 14 residues. Trimming at V came to 1 base and at J to 6 bases, leaving 5 bases not matched to a gene. Written as DNA, the CDR3 is TGTGCCAGCAGCTTAGAACAGGGGTGGGCTGAAGCTTTCTTT. This codes for CASSLEQGWAEAFF.

This chain links TRBV6-4 with TRBJ2-3, with D perhaps matching TRBD1 or TRBD2 (6 bases each). Looked up from germline, CDR1 is MRHNA and CDR2 is SNTAGT. The CDR3 has 14 amino acids. The germline V and J ends were trimmed by 5 bases and 3 bases, with 12 bases remaining between them. CDR3 protein: CASSWGAGTDTQYF. In DNA, the CDR3 is TGTGCCAGCAGTTGGGGGGCCGGGACAGATACGCAGTATTTT.

The chain combines TRBV6-1 with TRBJ1-6, with TRBD1 matching over 9 bases. CDR1 and CDR2 (germline): MNHNS, SASEGT. The V and J ends lost 7 bases and 9 bases, in that order; junction bases with no gene match: 10. The CDR3 loop spans 15 amino acids. DNA of the CDR3: TGTGCCAGCACCCCAGGACAGGGGCAGGGTTCACCCCTCCACTTT. Its protein is CASTPGQGQGSPLHF.

The CDR3 spells CAISEQQGLGTEAFF. In DNA form, the CDR3 reads TGTGCCATCAGTGAGCAACAGGGTTTGGGCACTGAAGCTTTCTTT. The rearrangement links TRBV10-3 to TRBJ1-1; maybe TRBD1 (6 bases). The germline gives CDR1 ENHRY, CDR2 SYGVKD. This CDR3 is 15 amino acids long. Trimming stripped 2 bases from V and 4 bases from J, with 14 bases between.

The chain combines TRBV15 with TRBJ1-6; 7 nucleotides line up with TRBD1. This CDR3 region has 14 residues. CDR1 and CDR2 from the germline V gene are LNHNV and YYDKDF (reference sequence). V was clipped by 6 bases and J by 8 bases; unmatched bases: 7. The CDR3: CATRPGQVDSPLHF. CDR3 DNA sequence: TGTGCCACCAGGCCCGGACAGGTCGATTCACCCCTCCACTTT.

This rearrangement joins TRBV6-4 to TRBJ2-1, with 11 bases fitting TRBD1. V was clipped by 3 bases and J by 3 bases; unmatched bases: 1. This CDR3 is 15 amino acids long. Looked up from germline, CDR1 is MRHNA and CDR2 is SNTAGT. The CDR3 DNA sequence: TGTGCCAGCAGTGAAGGGACAGGGGGCTACAATGAGCAGTTCTTC. This sequence encodes CASSEGTGGYNEQFF.

The genes are TRBV4-3 and TRBJ1-6; no firm D call. The CDR3 extends over 17 amino acids. The V gene's germline CDR1 is LGHNA and CDR2 YSLEER. Trimming removed 1 base from V and 5 bases from J, with 15 bases in between. The CDR3 spells CASSQAPLPGNNSPLHF. CDR3 sequence (DNA): TGCGCCAGCAGCCAAGCCCCCCTGCCGGGGAATAATTCACCCCTCCACTTT.

This sequence joins TRBV21-1 and TRBJ2-3; the table names TRBD2, a call not compared with the DNA. TRBV21-1 is assigned pseudogene status. This CDR3 spans 18 amino acids. DNA of the CDR3: TGTGCCAGCAGCAAAGACCCACGATCGGGGAGTCTCCCAGATACGCAGTATTTT. It yields the protein CASSKDPRSGSLPDTQYF.

V and J are TRBV28 and TRBJ1-2, with TRBD1 matching over 7 bases. Losses at the gene ends were 7 bases for V and 1 base for J; bases not matched to a gene: 6. Germline V CDR1 and CDR2: MDHEN, SYDVKM. This CDR3 is built from 14 residues. CDR3 sequence: CASKRDRINYGYTF. As DNA, the CDR3 is TGTGCCAGCAAAAGGGACAGAATTAACTATGGCTACACCTTC.

This clone occurred a few times. The chain joins TRBV25-1 to TRBJ1-1; D gene uncertain. The CDR3 sequence is 13 residues long. Germline lookup yields CDR1 MGHDK and CDR2 SYGVNS. With 5 bases removed from V and 2 bases from J, the gap between germline ends came to 9 bases. The CDR3 nucleotides read TGTGCCAGCAGTCTCGGACGTAACACTGAAGCTTTCTTT. Translation gives CASSLGRNTEAFF.

The chain has TRBV28 and TRBJ2-6; D might be TRBD1 (6 bases). Per germline, CDR1 MDHEN and CDR2 SYDVKM. The V end lost 6 bases, the J end lost 4 bases, and 13 bases lay between the germline ends. This CDR3 region has 15 residues. The CDR3 region has the DNA TGTGCCAGCAGATCTCAGGGGTCCGGGGCCAACGTCCTGACTTTC. Amino acid sequence: CASRSQGSGANVLTF.

The chain carries TRBV4-2 and TRBJ2-5, with D tentatively TRBD2 (5 bases). V dropped 0 bases and J dropped 5 bases, with 16 bases sitting between them. The CDR3 covers 16 residues. Per the germline V gene, CDR1 is LGHNA and CDR2 is YNFKEQ. DNA for the CDR3: TGTGCCAGCAGCCAAGATCGAGGGTGGGGTTGGGAGACCCAGTACTTC. Translating it yields CASSQDRGWGWETQYF.

This rearrangement joins TRBV7-2 to TRBJ1-1; unclear D gene. V lost 1 base, J lost 5 bases, and 8 bases lay in between. The length of the CDR3 is 13 residues. Germline V lookup: CDR1 SGHTA, CDR2 FQGNSA. CDR3 protein: CASSLVPGTEAFF. In nucleotides, the CDR3 is TGTGCCAGCAGCTTAGTCCCCGGAACTGAAGCTTTCTTT.

On this clone itself: Sequence at one end of the junction differs from germline and may be a read error. The V call is TRBV18, the J call TRBJ1-1, with 7 bases aligning to TRBD1. The length of the CDR3 is 15 residues. From germline, CDR1 is KGHSH and CDR2 LQKENI. CDR3 nucleotide sequence: TGTGCCAGCTCCCCACTGGGACAGCGGAACACTGAAGCTTTCTTT. Its translation: CASSPLGQRNTEAFF.

The chain is built from TRBV5-1 and TRBJ2-2, with D tentatively TRBD1 (6 bases). Germline CDR1 reads SGHRS; CDR2 reads YFSETQ. Deletions cut 5 bases from V and 0 bases from J, with 11 bases between. The CDR3 has 15 amino acids. The CDR3 protein is CASRPGVANTGELFF. DNA for the CDR3: TGCGCCAGCAGGCCAGGGGTGGCGAACACCGGGGAGCTGTTTTTT.

This clone is a singleton in its sample. The chain uses TRBV28 and TRBJ1-2; D may be TRBD1 (6 bases). V shed 5 bases and J shed 4 bases, with 20 bases lying between them. Germline CDR1 and CDR2: MDHEN and SYDVKM. CDR3 size: 16 residues. The CDR3 DNA is TGTGCCAGCAGTCCCCCTTGGGGGGCCAGCATCTATGGCTACACCTTC. Translating gives CASSPPWGASIYGYTF.

The gene calls are TRBV6-5 and TRBJ1-1, with 9 bases aligning to TRBD1. After removal of 7 bases from V and 6 bases from J, the junction contained 9 bases not matched to a gene. The CDR3 runs to 14 residues. CDR1 is MNHEY and CDR2 is SVGAGI in the germline V gene. CDR3 region: CASKSGTGLSEAFF. In DNA, the CDR3 is TGTGCCAGCAAATCCGGGACAGGGTTGTCTGAAGCTTTCTTT.

The chain uses TRBV4-1 and TRBJ1-1; 10 nucleotides match TRBD1. Germline loops: CDR1 MGHRA, CDR2 YSYEKL. The CDR3 runs 17 residues. Unmatched junction bases numbered 8, after V lost 4 bases and J lost 0 bases. CDR3 coding DNA: TGCGCCAGCAGCCTCAGACAGGGGGCTGGGATGAACACTGAAGCTTTCTTT. Protein product: CASSLRQGAGMNTEAFF.

The chain is built from TRBV5-1 and TRBJ2-2; TRBD2 agrees at 7 bases. The V segment lost 2 bases and the J segment 3 bases; nucleotides outside the gene matches: 4. This CDR3 is 15 amino acids long. The germline V gene encodes CDR1 SGHRS and CDR2 YFSETQ. The CDR3 region is CASSLRTSHTGELFF. CDR3 nucleotides: TGCGCCAGCAGCTTAAGGACTAGTCACACCGGGGAGCTGTTTTTT.

V gene TRBV6-5 combines with J gene TRBJ1-2, with D maybe TRBD1 (6 bases). The CDR3 length is 13 residues. V gave up 6 bases and J gave up 6 bases, with 14 bases separating them. The V gene's germline CDR1 is MNHEY and CDR2 SVGAGI. For the CDR3, the DNA is TGTGCCAGCAGGGCCGGAGGGACAAATGGCTACACCTTC. Translating gives CASRAGGTNGYTF.

The chain combines TRBV5-4 with TRBJ2-1; tentatively, D is TRBD1 or TRBD2 (5 bases each). Germline V lookup: CDR1 SGHNT, CDR2 YYREEE (reference sequence). The CDR3 covers 12 residues. V lost 7 bases, J lost 7 bases, and 12 bases lay in between. For the CDR3, the DNA is TGTGCCAGCCATCGTGAGGGGAATGAGCAGTTCTTC. This sequence encodes CASHREGNEQFF.

This clone was detected only once. In DNA form, the CDR3 reads TGTGCCAGCAGCTCTACAGGGGATCAGCCCCAGCATTTT. Its protein is CASSSTGDQPQHF. The chain uses TRBV6-1 and TRBJ1-5, with 7 positions matching TRBD1. Trimming removed 6 bases from V and 5 bases from J; junction bases left unmatched: 4. Germline CDR1 MNHNS, CDR2 SASEGT. The CDR3 runs to 13 residues.